The sequence of this T cell receptor (beta chain) was determined in a study of CD8 T cells in Susac syndrome. Study conclusions and caveats: TCR sequencing and HLA analysis covered a relatively small number of individuals.

Concerning this clonotype: Its antigen remains unknown.

The authors reverse transcribed roughly 0.5 to 1 ug RNA with random hexamers. It was immunoSEQ multiplex PCR that amplified TCR beta CDR3 across 54 Vbeta and 13 Jbeta. TCRdb re-derived calls from the immunoSEQ multiplex PCR reads in MiXCR, one entry per CDR3 protein. The profile shows roughly 180,000 distinct CDR3 sequences, over 85% of them singletons. The T cells that were sequenced for TCR beta were CD8+ and CD4+ cells from blood. Stable or active relapsing-remitting multiple sclerosis, untreated and meeting revised McDonald criteria, defined the controls. Specimen: CD4+ T cells from PBMCs. This clonotype was obtained from a human donor with multiple sclerosis.

CDR3 protein: CASSFLGLGHTEAFF. The CDR3 DNA is TGTGCCAGCAGCTTCCTTGGGTTAGGGCACACTGAAGCTTTCTTT. The V call is TRBV5-4, the J call TRBJ1-1; no clear D gene. V was clipped by 2 bases and J by 3 bases, with 14 bases between them. CDR1 and CDR2 from the germline V gene are SGHNT and YYREEE (reference sequence). This CDR3 has 15 amino acids.